These 13 T cell receptor beta chains were sequenced from one sample in a study of CD8 T cells in Susac syndrome. An amount of RNA that ranged from roughly 0.45 to 1 ug was reverse transcribed with random hexamers. TCRdb independently ran MiXCR on the immunoSEQ multiplex PCR reads; one entry per CDR3 protein. Among around 200,000 distinct CDR3 sequences listed, approximately 94% were seen once. Material: CD4+ T cells from PBMCs. These receptors were obtained from a human donor with multiple sclerosis.

The chain couples TRBV4-2 to TRBJ2-7; tentative D call: TRBD1 (6 bases). The CDR3 spans 16 residues. CDR1 and CDR2 from the germline V gene are LGHNA and YNFKEQ. Trimming took off 0 bases at V and 3 bases at J, with 15 bases between the two ends. DNA for the CDR3: TGTGCCAGCAGCCAAGATGGAACTGGGGGACACTACGAGCAGTACTTC. Translated: CASSQDGTGGHYEQYF.

J is TRBJ2-7 and V is TRBV7-9; D not certain. The V end lost 1 base, the J end lost 3 bases, and 10 bases lay between the germline ends. Germline V gene sequence: CDR1 SEHNR, CDR2 FQNEAQ (reference sequence). CDR3 length equals 14 residues. DNA for the CDR3: TGTGCCAGCAGCTTAGTGGGTATGCGCTACGAGCAGTACTTC. Translated, it gives CASSLVGMRYEQYF.

J is TRBJ2-1 and V is TRBV20-1; D ambiguous. The germline CDR1 and CDR2 sequences are DFQATT and SNEGSKA (reference sequence). The CDR3 extends over 14 amino acids. V dropped 4 bases and J dropped 5 bases, with 15 bases sitting between them. The CDR3 nucleotides are TGCAGTGCTATGCCCACTTCTCGCCACAATGAGCAGTTCTTC. Its protein is CSAMPTSRHNEQFF.

This rearrangement joins TRBV5-4 to TRBJ1-2, with D unresolved. Germline V lookup: CDR1 SGHNT, CDR2 YYREEE (reference sequence). Trimming took 0 bases from V and 2 from J, leaving 11 bases between them. The CDR3 totals 15 residues. CDR3 sequence reads: CASSLGRSQNYGYTF. The CDR3 region has the DNA TGTGCCAGCAGCTTGGGTCGTTCCCAGAACTATGGCTACACCTTC.

The chain combines TRBV27 with TRBJ2-2, with a possible D match to TRBD1 (5 bases). Germline V gene sequence: CDR1 MNHEY, CDR2 SMNVEV (reference sequence). Trimming removed 2 bases from V and 7 bases from J, with 5 bases in between. The CDR3 spans 12 residues. CDR3 in amino acids: CASSLQGGELFF. The CDR3 DNA reads TGTGCCAGCAGTTTACAGGGCGGGGAGCTGTTTTTT.

The CDR3 sequence is CSVSPTGAPNQPQHF. As DNA, the CDR3 is TGCAGCGTTTCACCGACAGGGGCCCCCAATCAGCCCCAGCATTTT. The rearrangement uses TRBV29-1 and TRBJ1-5, with TRBD1 matching 8 bases. This CDR3 is built from 15 residues. Germline V CDR1 and CDR2: SQVTM, ANQGSEA. With 5 bases clipped from V and 3 bases from J, the junction kept 9 bases outside the gene matches.

The table lists this clonotype with a count of one. The J gene is TRBJ2-1, the V gene TRBV20-1, with TRBD2 identical over 8 bases. There are 14 residues in the CDR3. Germline V lookup: CDR1 DFQATT, CDR2 SNEGSKA (reference sequence). After removal of 3 bases from V and 5 bases from J, the junction contained 6 bases not matched to a gene. The CDR3 DNA reads TGCAGTGCTAGTATGTCCGGGGGGGACAATGAGCAGTTCTTC. It translates to CSASMSGGDNEQFF.

CDR3 nucleotide sequence: TGTGCCAGCAGTCGCTTGACAGGGGGCCGCCCGACCCCAACCCTCTATGGCTACACCTTC. This codes for CASSRLTGGRPTPTLYGYTF. The chain links TRBV9 to TRBJ1-2, with 10 bases fitting TRBD1. This CDR3 has 20 residues. Germline V lookup: CDR1 SGDLS, CDR2 YYNGEE. V lost 5 bases to trimming and J lost 4 bases; unmatched junction nucleotides: 23.

The V call is TRBV20-1, the J call TRBJ2-7, with D tentatively TRBD1 (5 bases). Germline V gene lookup returns CDR1 DFQATT and CDR2 SNEGSKA (reference sequence). V was clipped by 0 bases and J by 3 bases, with 12 bases between them. This CDR3 has 14 amino acids. The CDR3 DNA follows: TGCAGTGCTAGAGATACCCAGGGCGACTACGAGCAGTACTTC. Protein: CSARDTQGDYEQYF.

This chain links TRBV20-1 with TRBJ2-3; no reliable D call. The CDR3 spans 13 residues. Per the germline V gene, CDR1 is DFQATT and CDR2 is SNEGSKA (reference sequence). With 3 bases removed from V and 6 bases from J, the gap between germline ends came to 13 bases. CDR3 protein: CSARVLRRDTQYF. For the CDR3, the DNA is TGCAGTGCTAGGGTACTGCGCCGCGATACGCAGTATTTT.

The chain recombines TRBV6-1 with TRBJ2-5; TRBD2 aligns across 9 bases. Germline V CDR1 and CDR2: MNHNS, SASEGT. V gave up 8 bases and J gave up 5 bases; unmatched junction bases: 15. CDR3 length: 16 amino acids. The CDR3 protein is CASGRRGGADRETQYF. The CDR3 nucleotides read TGTGCCAGCGGACGACGCGGGGGGGCCGACCGGGAGACCCAGTACTTC.

This chain uses TRBV29-1 with TRBJ2-7; D is uncertain. Per the germline V gene, CDR1 is SQVTM and CDR2 is ANQGSEA. This CDR3 comprises 11 residues. The ends were cut back, 6 bases at V and 3 bases at J, with 9 bases in the middle. CDR3 protein: CSVQVGYEQYF. In DNA, the CDR3 is TGCAGCGTCCAAGTAGGCTACGAGCAGTACTTC.

The V call is TRBV5-6, the J call TRBJ2-2, with TRBD1 matching over 8 bases. The CDR3 has 15 amino acids. With V trimmed by 4 bases and J by 7 bases, 9 bases remained unmatched. Germline-derived CDR1 and CDR2 are SGHDT and YYEEEE. CDR3 loop: CASSLRTGWIGELFF. CDR3 nucleotide sequence: TGTGCCAGCAGCCTAAGGACAGGGTGGATCGGGGAGCTGTTTTTT.